This TCR beta chain was profiled in a study of cytomegalovirus exposure and HLA in healthy donors. Whole-study findings and limits: Sequencing had likely introduced a cluster of highly shared sequence variants as an artifact. Association with HLA alleles at 0.05 false discovery rate was found for 16,951 TCR beta sequences in a later analysis.

V was clipped by 3 bases and J by 3 bases; unmatched bases: 6. CDR3 size: 16 residues. CDR1 SGHNT and CDR2 YYREEE come from the germline V gene (reference sequence). About this clone: Its antigen is not known.

Both 60 Vbeta primers and 13 Jbeta primers went into the PCR. The assay was immunoSEQ multiplex PCR, and TCRdb's table has in-frame clones only and misses some. The repertoire holds approximately 100,000 clones, with 79% as singletons. The sample comprised PBMCs. This clonotype was sampled from a female donor in good health and CMV-seropositive. The rearrangement links TRBV5-4 to TRBJ1-5; 10 positions match TRBD1. The CDR3 nucleotides read TGTGCCAGCAGCTCTGGACAGGGGGGGGCCAATCAGCCCCAGCATTTT. Its translation: CASSSGQGGANQPQHF.